A selection of T cell receptor beta chains follows, all from one sample in a study of cytomegalovirus exposure and HLA in healthy donors. Generated by immunoSEQ multiplex PCR, the TCRdb table keeps only in-frame clones and is missing some. Of approximately 300,000 clones listed, roughly four fifths are singletons. The sequencing input was PBMCs. These receptors all come from a middle-aged woman in good health and CMV-seropositive. CDR3s include the opening cysteine and the closing phenylalanine or tryptophan.

v_call: TRBV28
j_call: TRBJ2-1
cdr3_aa: CASSLVVGTSSYNEQFF

v_call: TRBV7-2
j_call: TRBJ2-7
cdr3_aa: CASSSIAGGGAYEQYF

v_call: TRBV20-1
j_call: TRBJ2-7
cdr3_aa: CSAAGIGEQYF

v_call: TRBV19
j_call: TRBJ1-2
cdr3_aa: CASRAANYGYTF

v_call: TRBV19
j_call: TRBJ2-1
cdr3_aa: CASSAGGDYNEQFF

v_call: TRBV29-1
j_call: TRBJ1-4
cdr3_aa: CSVVRETGTNEKLFF

v_call: TRBV10-1
j_call: TRBJ2-2
cdr3_aa: CASSESSSGTGELFF

v_call: TRBV11-3
j_call: TRBJ2-5
cdr3_aa: CASSQGGVQETQYF

v_call: TRBV2
j_call: TRBJ1-4
cdr3_aa: CASTASRNEKLFF

v_call: TRBV7-2
j_call: TRBJ1-2
cdr3_aa: CASSLAPVVGAYGYTF

v_call: TRBV5-6
j_call: TRBJ2-7
cdr3_aa: CASSLLEDEQYF

v_call: TRBV30
j_call: TRBJ2-2
cdr3_aa: CAWSVGTSGINTGELFF

v_call: TRBV5-1
j_call: TRBJ2-5
cdr3_aa: CASSLQPRSPQETQYF

v_call: TRBV7-6
j_call: TRBJ1-5
cdr3_aa: CASSPRAGGNQPQHF

v_call: TRBV7-3
j_call: TRBJ1-1
cdr3_aa: CASSQTGLGTEAFF

v_call: TRBV30
j_call: TRBJ2-3
cdr3_aa: CAWSRTSGTDTQYF

v_call: TRBV19
j_call: TRBJ2-7
cdr3_aa: CASSVRQGAAYEQYF

v_call: TRBV6-1
j_call: TRBJ1-5
cdr3_aa: CASSEALGGQGSFRPQHF

v_call: TRBV27
j_call: TRBJ1-6
cdr3_aa: CASSLGAAYNSPLHF

v_call: TRBV7-9
j_call: TRBJ2-4
cdr3_aa: CSSSFSGTDLAKNIQYF

v_call: TRBV5-8
j_call: TRBJ2-7
cdr3_aa: CASSLDSRGTSASYEQYF

v_call: TRBV18
j_call: TRBJ2-2
cdr3_aa: CASSEAMNTGELFF

v_call: TRBV19
j_call: TRBJ2-3
cdr3_aa: CASSLGGPGTTDTQYF

v_call: TRBV21-1
j_call: TRBJ2-2
cdr3_aa: CASSKVDTNTGELFF

v_call: TRBV28
j_call: TRBJ1-5
cdr3_aa: CASTGTGGRQPQHF

v_call: TRBV6-6
j_call: TRBJ1-1
cdr3_aa: CASSWERQNTEAFF

v_call: TRBV7-2
j_call: TRBJ2-7
cdr3_aa: CASSPDRDEQYF

v_call: TRBV25-1
j_call: TRBJ2-1
cdr3_aa: CASSDSYNEQFF

v_call: TRBV6-1
j_call: TRBJ2-1
cdr3_aa: CASRTSGRASEQFF

v_call: TRBV28
j_call: TRBJ2-7
cdr3_aa: CASSGVFGTGGAYEQYF

v_call: TRBV5-1
j_call: TRBJ1-3
cdr3_aa: CASSSRLPGTGNTIYF

v_call: TRBV5-3
j_call: TRBJ2-2
cdr3_aa: CARSFFGLAGASNTGELFF

v_call: TRBV9
j_call: TRBJ2-5
cdr3_aa: CASSTVTSYKTSQETQYF

v_call: TRBV5-1
j_call: TRBJ2-5
cdr3_aa: CASSPLPGGETQYF

v_call: TRBV19
j_call: TRBJ1-3
cdr3_aa: CASSITAVSGNTIYF

v_call: TRBV5-4
j_call: TRBJ2-7
cdr3_aa: CASSYQGSALYEQYF

v_call: TRBV28
j_call: TRBJ2-1
cdr3_aa: CASSPSGTGSYNEQFF

v_call: TRBV10-3
j_call: TRBJ2-7
cdr3_aa: CAIKSVRATYEQYF

v_call: TRBV7-2
j_call: TRBJ2-2
cdr3_aa: CASSSRQIPGELFF

v_call: TRBV29-1
j_call: TRBJ2-1
cdr3_aa: CSVVVRAYNEQFF

v_call: TRBV2
j_call: TRBJ2-5
cdr3_aa: CASSESGQEYAETQYF

v_call: TRBV30
j_call: TRBJ1-2
cdr3_aa: CAWSRGSYGYTF

v_call: TRBV7-3
j_call: TRBJ2-7
cdr3_aa: CASSLTITSEQYF

v_call: TRBV30
j_call: TRBJ1-5
cdr3_aa: CAWSTGGDQPQHF

v_call: TRBV27
j_call: TRBJ1-2
cdr3_aa: CASSPGQFNYGYTF

v_call: TRBV11-1
j_call: TRBJ2-3
cdr3_aa: CASSTSRRETADTQYF